This T cell receptor (beta chain) was sequenced during a study of T cell responses to AZD1222 COVID-19 vaccine. Study-wide results and caveats: Recipients of two AZD1222 doses showed rising Spike-specific TCR breadth and depth. Nearly half of spike-specific TCRs reportedly target variant regions that are unmutated in the B.1.351 and B.1.1.7 variants.

CDR1 is KGHSH and CDR2 is LQKENI in the germline V gene. With 6 bases removed from V and 8 bases from J, the gap between germline ends came to 19 bases. The CDR3 runs to 14 residues. A word on this clone: Its antigen is as yet unknown.

Clones were read by immunoSEQ multiplex PCR, and TCRdb kept only the in-frame ones, dropping some. The sample lists roughly 110,000 clones, 90% seen once, with approximately 5% in the top ten. Sequenced material: peripheral blood, taken on day 0 of AZD1222 vaccination. This receptor was taken from an adult in good health. This chain uses TRBV18 with TRBJ1-1, with TRBD1 as a possible D gene (6 bases). The CDR3 spells CASSPSDSNREAFF. The CDR3 bases are TGTGCCAGCTCCCCTTCGGACAGCAATAGGGAAGCTTTCTTT.